Listed here are 15 T cell receptor beta chains from one sample, sequenced in a study of identical twins. Each CDR3 protein gets one entry after TCRdb re-called the 5' RACE reads with MiXCR. In the table there are some 560,000 distinct CDR3 sequences, 7.5% to 10% of which are singletons. These same records also appear under a second study, on yellow fever vaccine responses in identical twins.

The sequencing input was PBMCs. The receptors stem from a woman between 18 and 30 years old in good health.

At least ten counts were recorded for this clonotype. The rearrangement links TRBV29-1 to TRBJ2-5; no firm D call. Trimming pared 5 bases from V and 2 bases from J, leaving 9 bases between. The length of the CDR3 is 12 residues. Germline CDR1 is SQVTM and CDR2 is ANQGSEA. This chain's CDR3 is CSVLPVQETQYF. In DNA, the CDR3 is TGCAGCGTTCTCCCGGTACAAGAGACCCAGTACTTC.

This clonotype occurred many times. This chain uses TRBV25-1 with TRBJ1-2, with D possibly TRBD1 on 5 matching bases. Germline V lookup: CDR1 MGHDK, CDR2 SYGVNS. V was clipped by 8 bases and J by 4 bases, with 11 bases between them. The CDR3 is 12 amino acids. The CDR3 coding sequence is TGTGCCAGCGCGACAGCCGCCTATGGCTACACCTTC. This codes for CASATAAYGYTF.

Only a few counts were recorded for this clonotype. The chain has TRBV28 and TRBJ2-2; no firm D call. CDR1 MDHEN and CDR2 SYDVKM come from the germline V gene. The CDR3 runs 16 residues. V lost 4 bases and J 2 bases, leaving 14 bases between the germline ends. The CDR3 here is CASSSDSLINTGELFF. DNA for the CDR3: TGTGCCAGCAGTTCCGACTCCCTCATTAACACCGGGGAGCTGTTTTTT.

This clonotype was counted many times. CDR3 in DNA: TGTGCCTGGAGTGACGCAAGCTCCTACAATGAGCAGTTCTTC. It is translated as CAWSDASSYNEQFF. The chain couples TRBV30 to TRBJ2-1, with D uncertain. Germline V gene sequence: CDR1 GTSNPN, CDR2 SVGIG (reference sequence). The CDR3 sequence is 14 residues long. V shed 1 base and J shed 0 bases, with 7 bases lying between them.

This sequence joins TRBV29-1 and TRBJ2-7; D unresolved. This CDR3 has 12 residues. The V gene lost 4 bases and the J gene lost 1 base, with 8 bases spanning the gap. The germline gives CDR1 SQVTM, CDR2 ANQGSEA. The DNA for the CDR3 is TGCAGCGTTGTTGGCAGGTCCTACGAGCAGTACTTC. Protein sequence: CSVVGRSYEQYF.

This clonotype was seen more than once but under ten times. This chain joins TRBV2 and TRBJ2-2; D possibly uses TRBD1 or TRBD2 (6 bases each). CDR3 length: 16 residues. V gave up 6 bases and J gave up 9 bases, with 23 bases separating them. CDR1 and CDR2 (germline): SNHLY, FYNNEI. Here the CDR3 DNA reads TGTGCCAGCAGCCAAGAGGTGGTAGCCGGGGGCCGGGAGCTGTTTTTT. Its translation is CASSQEVVAGGRELFF.

Ten or more counts support this clonotype. The rearrangement uses TRBV24-1 and TRBJ1-2; 9 nucleotides align to TRBD1. Germline CDR1 is KGHDR and CDR2 is SFDVKD. The CDR3 contains 15 residues. V was clipped by 3 bases and J by 5 bases; unmatched bases: 6. CDR3 bases: TGTGCCACCAGTGATGGCCCGGGACAGGGATATGGCTACACCTTC. Amino acid sequence: CATSDGPGQGYGYTF.

This clonotype was picked up many times. The rearrangement joins TRBV29-1 to TRBJ2-7, with 8 bases identical to TRBD1. CDR1 is SQVTM and CDR2 is ANQGSEA in the germline V gene. CDR3 size: 14 residues. V gave up 4 bases and J gave up 3 bases; unmatched junction bases: 8. The CDR3 is CSVVSPGQGYEQYF. In DNA form, the CDR3 reads TGCAGCGTTGTCTCCCCTGGACAGGGCTACGAGCAGTACTTC.

CDR3 coding DNA: TGCAGTGCTAGAGATAATTTGGGGACAGGGGGCAATGAGCAGTTCTTC. This translates into CSARDNLGTGGNEQFF. The rearrangement joins TRBV20-1 to TRBJ2-1; 11 positions match TRBD1. Trimming took 0 bases from V and 6 from J; bases not matched to a gene: 7. Germline V CDR1 and CDR2: DFQATT, SNEGSKA (reference sequence). The CDR3 contains 16 residues.

The V and J genes are TRBV12-3 or TRBV12-4 and TRBJ2-1, with D unclear. The CDR3 has 13 residues. V was cut by 2 bases and J by 6 bases, with 8 bases left in between. The CDR3 region is CASSLKAANEQFF. In DNA, the CDR3 is TGTGCCAGCAGTTTAAAGGCGGCCAATGAGCAGTTCTTC.

This sequence joins TRBV6-1 and TRBJ1-1; 9 bases are a match to TRBD1. The J segment lost 4 bases and the V segment lost 6 bases, leaving 6 bases of the junction unmatched. The germline V gene has CDR1 MNHNS and CDR2 SASEGT. The CDR3 spans 14 residues. CDR3 DNA: TGTGCCAGCAGCACAGGGGGCGCGCCCACTGAAGCTTTCTTT. Translating gives CASSTGGAPTEAFF.

V usage is TRBV11-2 and J usage is TRBJ1-1; D gene ambiguous. CDR1 SGHAT and CDR2 FQNNGV come from the germline V gene. V lost 3 bases and J 0 bases, leaving 11 bases between the germline ends. This CDR3 region has 15 residues. In nucleotides, the CDR3 is TGTGCCAGCAGCTTTGGTTCGGGGTTGAACACTGAAGCTTTCTTT. Amino acid sequence: CASSFGSGLNTEAFF.

The chain is built from TRBV15 and TRBJ1-1; D ambiguous. Trimming stripped 5 bases from V and 4 bases from J, with 14 bases between. Germline assignment: CDR1 LNHNV and CDR2 YYDKDF (reference sequence). The CDR3 is 14 residues long. The CDR3: CATSWRAGTTEAFF. The CDR3 nucleotides read TGTGCCACCAGCTGGAGGGCAGGTACCACTGAAGCTTTCTTT. Supplemented by reference TRBV15 and TRBJ1-1, the full variable domain reads DAMVIQNPRYQVTQFGKPVTLSCSQTLNHNVMYWYQQKSSQAPKLLFHYYDKDFNNEADTPDNFQSRRPNTSFCFLDIRSPGLGDTAMYLCATSWRAGTTEAFFGQGTRLTVV.

This clonotype was detected many times. The J gene is TRBJ1-3, the V gene TRBV7-2, with D perhaps TRBD1 (6 bases). The CDR3 length is 12 residues. V was clipped by 7 bases and J by 2 bases, with 6 bases between them. Germline CDR1 SGHTA, CDR2 FQGNSA. The CDR3 region has the DNA TGTGCCAGCAAGGGGGCTGGAAACACCATATATTTT. This sequence encodes CASKGAGNTIYF.

The V gene is TRBV7-6, the J gene TRBJ2-7; D call uncertain. V was clipped by 5 bases and J by 0 bases, with 17 bases between them. The CDR3 loop spans 16 amino acids. Germline CDR1 reads SGHVS; CDR2 reads FNYEAQ. CDR3 sequence reads: CASSPPTLRSSYEQYF. CDR3 DNA sequence: TGTGCCAGCAGCCCGCCGACACTACGTAGCTCCTACGAGCAGTACTTC.